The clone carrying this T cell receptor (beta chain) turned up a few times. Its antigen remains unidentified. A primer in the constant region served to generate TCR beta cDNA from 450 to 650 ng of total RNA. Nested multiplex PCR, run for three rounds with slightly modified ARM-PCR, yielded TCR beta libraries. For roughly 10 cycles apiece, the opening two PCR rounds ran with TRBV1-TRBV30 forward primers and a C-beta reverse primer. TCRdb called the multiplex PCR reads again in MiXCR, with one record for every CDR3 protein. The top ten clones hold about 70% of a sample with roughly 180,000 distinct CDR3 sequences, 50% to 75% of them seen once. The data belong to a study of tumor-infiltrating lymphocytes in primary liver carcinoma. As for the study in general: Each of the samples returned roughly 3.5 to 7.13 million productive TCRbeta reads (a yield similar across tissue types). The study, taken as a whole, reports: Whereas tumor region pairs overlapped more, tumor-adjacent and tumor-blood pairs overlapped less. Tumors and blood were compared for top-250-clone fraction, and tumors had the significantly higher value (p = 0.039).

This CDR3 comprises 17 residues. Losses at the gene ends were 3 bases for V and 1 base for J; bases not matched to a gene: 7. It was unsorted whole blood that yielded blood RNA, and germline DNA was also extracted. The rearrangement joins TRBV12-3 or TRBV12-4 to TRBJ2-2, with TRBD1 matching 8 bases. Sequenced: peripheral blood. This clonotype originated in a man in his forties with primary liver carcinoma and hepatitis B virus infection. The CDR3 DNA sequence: TGTGCCAGCAGTTTGGGGACAGGAGTGGGGAACACCGGGGAGCTGTTTTTT. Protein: CASSLGTGVGNTGELFF.